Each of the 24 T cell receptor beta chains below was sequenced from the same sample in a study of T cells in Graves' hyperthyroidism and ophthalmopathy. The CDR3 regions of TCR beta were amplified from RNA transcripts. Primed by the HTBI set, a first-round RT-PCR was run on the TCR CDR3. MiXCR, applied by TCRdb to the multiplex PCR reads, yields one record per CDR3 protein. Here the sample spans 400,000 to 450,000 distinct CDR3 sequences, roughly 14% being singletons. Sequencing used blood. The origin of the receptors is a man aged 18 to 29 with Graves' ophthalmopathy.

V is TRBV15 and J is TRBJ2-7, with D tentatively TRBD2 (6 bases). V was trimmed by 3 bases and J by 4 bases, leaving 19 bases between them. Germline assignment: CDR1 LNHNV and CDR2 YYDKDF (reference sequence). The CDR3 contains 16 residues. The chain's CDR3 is CATSSGPGLLPYEQYF. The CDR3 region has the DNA TGTGCCACCAGCAGCGGACCGGGACTCCTCCCTTACGAGCAGTACTTC.

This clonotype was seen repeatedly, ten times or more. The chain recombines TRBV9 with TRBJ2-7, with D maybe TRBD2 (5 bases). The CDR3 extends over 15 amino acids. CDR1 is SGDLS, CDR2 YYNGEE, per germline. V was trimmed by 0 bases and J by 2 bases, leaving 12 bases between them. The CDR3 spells CASSVAWGVTYEQYF. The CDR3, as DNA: TGTGCCAGCAGCGTAGCCTGGGGAGTCACCTACGAGCAGTACTTC.

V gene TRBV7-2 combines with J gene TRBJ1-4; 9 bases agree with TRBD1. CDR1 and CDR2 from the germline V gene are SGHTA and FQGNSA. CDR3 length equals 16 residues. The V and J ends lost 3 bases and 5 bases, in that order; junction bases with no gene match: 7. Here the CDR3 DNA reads TGTGCCAGCAGCTTGGATTTAGGACAGGGGAATGAAAAACTGTTTTTT. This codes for CASSLDLGQGNEKLFF.

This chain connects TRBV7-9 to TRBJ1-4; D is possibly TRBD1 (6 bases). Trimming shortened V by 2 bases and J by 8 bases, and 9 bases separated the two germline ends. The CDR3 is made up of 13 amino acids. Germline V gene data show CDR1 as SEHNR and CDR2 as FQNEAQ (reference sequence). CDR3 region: CASSLLTGEKLFF. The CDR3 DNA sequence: TGTGCCAGCAGCTTACTTACAGGGGAAAAACTGTTTTTT. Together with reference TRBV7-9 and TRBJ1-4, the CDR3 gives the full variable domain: DTGVSQNPRHKITKRGQNVTFRCDPISEHNRLYWYRQTLGQGPEFLTYFQNEAQLEKSRLLSDRFSAERPKGSFSTLEIQRTEQGDSAMYLCASSLLTGEKLFFGSGTQLSVL.

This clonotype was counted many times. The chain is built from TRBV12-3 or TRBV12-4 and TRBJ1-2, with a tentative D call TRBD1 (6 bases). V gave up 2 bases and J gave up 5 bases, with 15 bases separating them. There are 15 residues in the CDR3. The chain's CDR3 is CASSLIGGRGYGYTF. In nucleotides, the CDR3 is TGTGCCAGCAGTTTAATCGGGGGGCGCGGGTATGGCTACACCTTC.

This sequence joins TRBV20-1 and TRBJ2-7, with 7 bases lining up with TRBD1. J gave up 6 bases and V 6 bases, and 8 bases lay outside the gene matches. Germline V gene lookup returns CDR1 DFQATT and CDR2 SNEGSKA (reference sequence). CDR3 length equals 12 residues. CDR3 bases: TGCAGTGCCTCTGGACAGGACCCCGAGCAGTACTTC. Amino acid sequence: CSASGQDPEQYF.

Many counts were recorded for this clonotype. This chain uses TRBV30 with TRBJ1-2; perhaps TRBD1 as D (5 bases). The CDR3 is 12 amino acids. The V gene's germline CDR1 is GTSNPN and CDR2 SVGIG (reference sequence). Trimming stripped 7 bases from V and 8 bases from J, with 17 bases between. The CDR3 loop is CASHPAGYGYTF. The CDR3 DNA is TGTGCCTCCCACCCCGCAGGGTACGGCTACACCTTC. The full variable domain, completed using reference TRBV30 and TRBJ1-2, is SQTIHQWPATLVQPVGSPLSLECTVEGTSNPNLYWYRQAAGRGLQLLFYSVGIGQISSEVPQNLSASRPQDRQFILSSKKLLLSDSGFYLCASHPAGYGYTFGSGTRLTVV.

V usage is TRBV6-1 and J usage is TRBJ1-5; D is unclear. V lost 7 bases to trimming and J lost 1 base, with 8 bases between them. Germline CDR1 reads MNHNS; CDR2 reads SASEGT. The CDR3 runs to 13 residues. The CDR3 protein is CASTTGSNQPQHF. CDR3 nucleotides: TGTGCCAGCACAACGGGAAGCAATCAGCCCCAGCATTTT.

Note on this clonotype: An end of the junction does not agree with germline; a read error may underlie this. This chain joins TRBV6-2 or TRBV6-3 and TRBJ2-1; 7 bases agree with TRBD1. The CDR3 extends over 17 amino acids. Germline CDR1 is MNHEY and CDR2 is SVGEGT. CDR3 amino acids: CASTTNRDSGHRNGQFF. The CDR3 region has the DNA TGTGCCAGCACCACAAACCGGGACAGTGGCCACCGCAATGGGCAGTTCTTC.

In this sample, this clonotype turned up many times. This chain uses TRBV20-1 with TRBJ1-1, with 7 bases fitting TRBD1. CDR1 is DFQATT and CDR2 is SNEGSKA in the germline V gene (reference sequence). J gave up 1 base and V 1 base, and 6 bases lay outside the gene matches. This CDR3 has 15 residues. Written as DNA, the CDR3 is TGCAGTGCTAGAGGCGAGGCAGGGGGGAACACTGAAGCTTTCTTT. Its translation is CSARGEAGGNTEAFF.

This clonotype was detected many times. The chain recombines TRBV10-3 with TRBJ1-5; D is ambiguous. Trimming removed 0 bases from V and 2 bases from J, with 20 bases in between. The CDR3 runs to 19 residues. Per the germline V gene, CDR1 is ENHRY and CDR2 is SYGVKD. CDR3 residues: CAISESAEGGEWGNQPQHF. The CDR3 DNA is TGTGCCATCAGTGAGTCGGCAGAAGGTGGGGAGTGGGGCAATCAGCCCCAGCATTTT.

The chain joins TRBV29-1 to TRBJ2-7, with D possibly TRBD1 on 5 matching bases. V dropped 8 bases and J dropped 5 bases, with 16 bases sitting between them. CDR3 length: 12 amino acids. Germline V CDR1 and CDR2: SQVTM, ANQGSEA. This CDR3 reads CSIGAQPNEQYF. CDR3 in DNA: TGCAGCATTGGGGCCCAGCCAAACGAGCAGTACTTC.

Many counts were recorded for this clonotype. CDR3 coding DNA: TGCAGCGTTGCGGCGGGGGTCCAAGAGACCCAGTACTTC. Translating it yields CSVAAGVQETQYF. V usage is TRBV29-1 and J usage is TRBJ2-5; 7 nucleotides agree with TRBD2. CDR3 size: 13 residues. In germline, CDR1 is SQVTM, CDR2 ANQGSEA. Germline trimming cut 4 bases from V and 1 base from J; bases unmatched to any gene: 3.

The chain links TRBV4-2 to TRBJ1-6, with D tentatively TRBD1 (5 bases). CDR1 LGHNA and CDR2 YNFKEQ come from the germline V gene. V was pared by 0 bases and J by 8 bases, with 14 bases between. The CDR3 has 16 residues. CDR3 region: CASSQDPQGIDSPLHF. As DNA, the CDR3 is TGTGCCAGCAGCCAAGATCCCCAGGGTATAGATTCACCCCTCCACTTT.

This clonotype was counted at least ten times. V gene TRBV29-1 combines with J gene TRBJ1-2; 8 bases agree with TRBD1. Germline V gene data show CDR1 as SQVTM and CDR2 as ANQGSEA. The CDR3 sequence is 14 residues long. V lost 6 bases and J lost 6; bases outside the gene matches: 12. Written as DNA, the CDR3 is TGCAGCGTGAAGACCGGACAGGGAGGAAATGGCTACACCTTC. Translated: CSVKTGQGGNGYTF.

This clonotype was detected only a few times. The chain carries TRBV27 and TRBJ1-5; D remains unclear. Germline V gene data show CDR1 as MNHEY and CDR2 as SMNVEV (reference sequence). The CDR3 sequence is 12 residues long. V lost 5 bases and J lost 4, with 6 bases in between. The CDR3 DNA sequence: TGTGCCAGCAGTGCGACAAATCAGCCCCAGCATTTT. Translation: CASSATNQPQHF.

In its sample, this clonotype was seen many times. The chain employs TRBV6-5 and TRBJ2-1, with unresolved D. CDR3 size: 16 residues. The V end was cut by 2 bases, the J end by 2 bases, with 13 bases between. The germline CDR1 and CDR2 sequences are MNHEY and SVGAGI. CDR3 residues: CASSYDTTPPYNEQFF. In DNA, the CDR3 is TGTGCCAGCAGTTACGACACAACCCCGCCCTACAATGAGCAGTTCTTC.

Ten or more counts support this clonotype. CDR3 sequence reads: CASSGLGPDTQYF. In DNA form, the CDR3 reads TGTGCCAGCAGCGGACTCGGGCCAGATACGCAGTATTTT. This chain uses TRBV7-3 with TRBJ2-3; D might be TRBD2 (5 bases). The V end was cut by 5 bases, the J end by 4 bases, with 10 bases between. From germline, CDR1 is SGHTA and CDR2 FQGTGA. The CDR3 is 13 residues long.

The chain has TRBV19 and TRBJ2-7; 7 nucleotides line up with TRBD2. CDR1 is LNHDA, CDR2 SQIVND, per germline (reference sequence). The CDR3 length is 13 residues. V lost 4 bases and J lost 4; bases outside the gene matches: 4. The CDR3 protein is CASSTTSQYEQYF. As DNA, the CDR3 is TGTGCCAGTAGTACGACTAGCCAGTACGAGCAGTACTTC.

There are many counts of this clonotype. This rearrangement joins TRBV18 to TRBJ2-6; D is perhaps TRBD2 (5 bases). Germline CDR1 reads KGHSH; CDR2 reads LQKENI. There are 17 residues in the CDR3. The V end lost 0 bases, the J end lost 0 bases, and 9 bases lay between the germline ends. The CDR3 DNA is TGTGCCAGCTCACCACCCGCGGGTAGCTCTGGGGCCAACGTCCTGACTTTC. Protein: CASSPPAGSSGANVLTF.

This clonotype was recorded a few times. The CDR3: CATSEGEGGKNIQYF. The CDR3 nucleotides read TGTGCCACCAGTGAGGGAGAGGGGGGCAAAAACATTCAGTACTTC. The chain links TRBV24-1 to TRBJ2-4; either TRBD1 or TRBD2 may fit D (6 bases each). V was clipped by 4 bases and J by 3 bases, with 12 bases between them. Germline CDR1 and CDR2: KGHDR and SFDVKD. This CDR3 has 15 residues.

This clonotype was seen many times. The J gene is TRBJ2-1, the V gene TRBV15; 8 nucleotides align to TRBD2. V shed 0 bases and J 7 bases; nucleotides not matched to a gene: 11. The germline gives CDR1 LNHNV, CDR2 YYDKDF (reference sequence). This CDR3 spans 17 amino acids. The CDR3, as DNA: TGTGCCACCAGCAGAGAGATAGGACTAGCATTCTCTAATGAGCAGTTCTTC. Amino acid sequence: CATSREIGLAFSNEQFF.

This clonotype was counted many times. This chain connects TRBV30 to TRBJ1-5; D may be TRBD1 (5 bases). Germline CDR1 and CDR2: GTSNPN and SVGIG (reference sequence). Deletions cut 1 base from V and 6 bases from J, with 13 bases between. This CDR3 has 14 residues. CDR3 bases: TGTGCCTGGAGTGGGGAGGGGTGGCGTCAGCCCCAGCATTTT. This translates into CAWSGEGWRQPQHF.

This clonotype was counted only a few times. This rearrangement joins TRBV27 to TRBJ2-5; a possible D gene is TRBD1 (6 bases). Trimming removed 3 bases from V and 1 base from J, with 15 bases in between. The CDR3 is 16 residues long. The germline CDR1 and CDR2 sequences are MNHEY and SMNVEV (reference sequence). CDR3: CASSFGGRRIQETQYF. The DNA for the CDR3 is TGTGCCAGCAGTTTTGGGGGCAGGCGAATCCAAGAGACCCAGTACTTC.